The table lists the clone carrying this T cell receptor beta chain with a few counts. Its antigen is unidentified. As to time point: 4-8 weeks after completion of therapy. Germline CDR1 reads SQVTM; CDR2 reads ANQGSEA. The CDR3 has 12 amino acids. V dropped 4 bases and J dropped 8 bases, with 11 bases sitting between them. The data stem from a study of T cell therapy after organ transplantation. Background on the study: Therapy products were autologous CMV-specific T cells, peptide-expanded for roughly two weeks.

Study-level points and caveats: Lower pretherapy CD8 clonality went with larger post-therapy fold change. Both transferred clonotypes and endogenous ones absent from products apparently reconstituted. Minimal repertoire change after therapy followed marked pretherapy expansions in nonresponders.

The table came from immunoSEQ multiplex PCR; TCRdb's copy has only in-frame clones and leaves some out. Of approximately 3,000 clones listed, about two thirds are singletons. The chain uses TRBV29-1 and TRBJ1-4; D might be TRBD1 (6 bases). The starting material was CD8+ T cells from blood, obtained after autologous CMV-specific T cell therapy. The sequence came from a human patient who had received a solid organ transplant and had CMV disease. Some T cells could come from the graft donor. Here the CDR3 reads CSVVTQGEKLFF. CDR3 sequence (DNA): TGCAGCGTTGTGACCCAGGGGGAAAAACTGTTTTTT. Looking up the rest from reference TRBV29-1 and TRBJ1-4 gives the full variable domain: SAVISQKPSRDICQRGTSLTIQCQVDSQVTMMFWYRQQPGQSLTLIATANQGSEATYESGFVIDKFPISRPNLTFSTLTVSNMSPEDSSIYLCSVVTQGEKLFFGSGTQLSVL.